Below are 22 T cell receptor beta chains sequenced from a single sample in a study of human T cells and chemical hapten exposure. TCRdb called the RACE reads again in MiXCR, with one record for every CDR3 protein. This table holds under 300,000 distinct CDR3 sequences, around 7% found once. Noted time point: pre-sensitization, week 0. Treatment indicated: therapeutic diphenylcyclopropenone sensitization with weekly scalp DPC. This sample comprised whole blood, obtained in connection with sensitization to the hapten diphenylcyclopropenone (DPC). Receptors originate from a young man with alopecia areata. Some clones in this sample may be carry-over from other donors' samples.

The chain is built from TRBV7-9 and TRBJ2-5; D is possibly TRBD1 (6 bases). Trimming pared 5 bases from V and 2 bases from J, leaving 12 bases between. CDR1 and CDR2 from the germline V gene are SEHNR and FQNEAQ (reference sequence). This CDR3 has 14 amino acids. The CDR3 spells CASSQSTGQETQYF. CDR3 nucleotide sequence: TGTGCCAGCAGCCAGAGTACAGGGCAAGAGACCCAGTACTTC.

This clonotype was detected ten times or more. J is TRBJ1-6 and V is TRBV12-3 or TRBV12-4, with TRBD1 as a possible D gene (5 bases). V was pared by 6 bases and J by 7 bases, with 7 bases between. The CDR3 extends over 12 amino acids. In DNA form, the CDR3 reads TGTGCCAGCAGCCGGGGCAATTCACCCCTCCACTTT. This codes for CASSRGNSPLHF.

This clonotype was detected a few times. The chain recombines TRBV12-3 or TRBV12-4 with TRBJ2-7; TRBD1 matches at 7 bases. The CDR3 totals 13 residues. Trimming removed 7 bases from V and 5 bases from J; junction bases left unmatched: 8. The CDR3 DNA follows: TGTGCCAGCACCCGGGACAGTCTTAACGAGCAGTACTTC. Translating gives CASTRDSLNEQYF.

This clonotype was counted many times. This rearrangement joins TRBV5-1 to TRBJ1-1; D remains unclear. The V and J ends lost 0 bases and 1 base respectively, with 7 bases between them. CDR1 is SGHRS and CDR2 is YFSETQ in the germline V gene. This CDR3 is built from 14 residues. The CDR3 region has the DNA TGCGCCAGCAGCTTGGTTCAGACGAACACTGAAGCTTTCTTT. Translating gives CASSLVQTNTEAFF.

This chain joins TRBV6-1 and TRBJ2-7; weak D call: TRBD1 (5 bases). This CDR3 spans 16 amino acids. V lost 3 bases to trimming and J lost 0 bases, with 15 bases between them. From germline, CDR1 is MNHNS and CDR2 SASEGT. As DNA, the CDR3 is TGTGCCAGCAGTGACCCGGCCTTGACAGACTCCTACGAGCAGTACGTC. Translated, it gives CASSDPALTDSYEQYV.

In its sample, this clonotype was seen many times. The chain uses TRBV29-1 and TRBJ1-1; D ambiguous. The V and J ends lost 8 bases and 11 bases respectively, with 18 bases between them. The CDR3 covers 11 residues. Germline CDR1 reads SQVTM; CDR2 reads ANQGSEA. The DNA for the CDR3 is TGCAGCCTCATGTCGGGTTTCGCGGCTTTCTTT. Its protein is CSLMSGFAAFF.

The J gene is TRBJ1-5, the V gene TRBV5-5; D remains unclear. Trimming removed 7 bases at V and 7 bases at J, with 12 bases between. The CDR3 is made up of 12 amino acids. Germline V gives CDR1 SGHKS, CDR2 YYEKEE (reference sequence). CDR3 loop: CASGVGDQPQHF. The DNA of the CDR3 is TGTGCCAGCGGGGTCGGCGACCAGCCCCAGCATTTT.

This clonotype was detected ten times or more. V and J are TRBV9 and TRBJ1-6; TRBD1 is a possible D gene (6 bases). The CDR3 covers 16 residues. Germline V gene sequence: CDR1 SGDLS, CDR2 YYNGEE. Trimming removed 3 bases from V and 3 bases from J, with 13 bases in between. The DNA for the CDR3 is TGTGCCAGCAGCGGTAACAGGGATAGCTATAATTCACCCCTCCACTTT. It codes for CASSGNRDSYNSPLHF.

In the case of this clonotype: A read error may explain this, as a much larger clone is one base away. V gene TRBV10-3 combines with J gene TRBJ2-3; D gene ambiguous. Trimming shortened V by 8 bases and J by 5 bases, and 20 bases separated the two germline ends. This CDR3 contains 15 residues. Germline loops: CDR1 ENHRY, CDR2 SYGVKD. CDR3: CAIENPGSRQDTQYF. The DNA for the CDR3 is TGTGCCATCGAGAACCCCGGGTCGCGGCAAGATACGCAGTATTTT.

V and J are TRBV7-9 and TRBJ2-1, with no clear D. Germline V gene data show CDR1 as SEHNR and CDR2 as FQNEAQ (reference sequence). Trimming removed 4 bases at V and 0 bases at J, with 13 bases between. This CDR3 has 16 amino acids. CDR3 sequence: CASSSPSLSSYNEQFF. The DNA of the CDR3 is TGTGCCAGCAGCTCACCATCATTGAGCTCCTACAATGAGCAGTTCTTC.

The gene calls are TRBV10-3 and TRBJ1-5; the D gene is possibly TRBD1 (5 bases). CDR3 size: 15 residues. Trimming took off 4 bases at V and 0 bases at J, with 10 bases between the two ends. From germline, CDR1 is ENHRY and CDR2 SYGVKD. The CDR3 here is CAISGQGDSNQPQHF. CDR3 sequence (DNA): TGTGCCATCAGTGGACAAGGGGATAGCAATCAGCCCCAGCATTTT.

In this sample, this clonotype turned up many times. The rearrangement links TRBV6-6 to TRBJ1-5, with D maybe TRBD1 (6 bases). This CDR3 contains 13 residues. CDR1 is MNHNY, CDR2 SVGAGI, per germline (reference sequence). The V end lost 5 bases, the J end lost 12 bases, and 17 bases lay between the germline ends. The CDR3 here is CASSEMRGAFQHF. DNA for the CDR3: TGTGCCAGCAGTGAAATGAGGGGGGCCTTCCAGCATTTT.

V usage is TRBV7-2 and J usage is TRBJ1-3; the D is unclear. This CDR3 has 16 amino acids. Germline CDR1 and CDR2: SGHTA and FQGNSA. V lost 4 bases, J lost 0 bases, and 13 bases lay in between. CDR3 DNA: TGTGCCAGCAGCTCTTCCTCAGGCAACTCTGGAAACACCATATATTTT. This gives the protein CASSSSSGNSGNTIYF.

V gene TRBV6-6 combines with J gene TRBJ1-1; D unclear. Germline V gives CDR1 MNHNY, CDR2 SVGAGI (reference sequence). CDR3 length: 13 amino acids. Trimming took 0 bases from V and 4 from J, leaving 6 bases between them. The DNA for the CDR3 is TGTGCCAGCAGTTACTCCGGGCTCACTGAAGCTTTCTTT. This encodes CASSYSGLTEAFF.

V and J are TRBV28 and TRBJ2-1; TRBD1 agrees at 12 bases. CDR3 size: 15 residues. The V segment lost 4 bases and the J segment 10 bases; nucleotides outside the gene matches: 8. CDR1 is MDHEN and CDR2 is SYDVKM in the germline V gene. CDR3 in DNA: TGTGCCAGCAGTTCCGGGACAGGGGGCCCATGGGAGCAGTTCTTC. Amino acids: CASSSGTGGPWEQFF.

The J gene is TRBJ2-3, the V gene TRBV6-5; a weak D match, TRBD1 (6 bases). The CDR3 sequence is 12 residues long. V lost 5 bases and J lost 5, with 8 bases in between. Germline CDR1 reads MNHEY; CDR2 reads SVGAGI. The CDR3 DNA follows: TGTGCCAGCAGTCCAGGGGTAGATACGCAGTATTTT. Its protein product is CASSPGVDTQYF.

The CDR3 reads CATSDWRTSGNEQFF. The CDR3 DNA reads as TGTGCCACCAGTGATTGGAGGACTAGCGGCAATGAGCAGTTCTTC. This rearrangement joins TRBV24-1 to TRBJ2-1; 10 bases are shared with TRBD2. Trimming cost V 2 bases and J 6 bases; bases outside gene matches: 3. The CDR3 has 15 residues. CDR1 KGHDR and CDR2 SFDVKD come from the germline V gene.

The V gene is TRBV2, the J gene TRBJ2-2; D is uncertain. The CDR3 length is 17 residues. Germline V gene data show CDR1 as SNHLY and CDR2 as FYNNEI. V was pared by 4 bases and J by 5 bases, with 20 bases between. The CDR3 here is CASSGELGLLWTGELFF. CDR3 coding DNA: TGTGCCAGCAGTGGGGAACTCGGTTTGTTGTGGACCGGGGAGCTGTTTTTT. Drawing the rest from reference TRBV2 and TRBJ2-2, the complete variable domain is EPEVTQTPSHQVTQMGQEVILRCVPISNHLYFYWYRQILGQKVEFLVSFYNNEISEKSEIFDDQFSVERPDGSNFTLKIRSTKLEDSAMYFCASSGELGLLWTGELFFGEGSRLTVL.

This clonotype has at least ten counts. The chain uses TRBV10-3 and TRBJ1-5; no clear D. The CDR3 is 15 amino acids. V lost 0 bases and J lost 6, with 12 bases in between. Germline loops: CDR1 ENHRY, CDR2 SYGVKD. CDR3 coding DNA: TGTGCCATCAGTGAGTCTTCTAGGGTCGGTCAGCCCCAGCATTTT. This gives the protein CAISESSRVGQPQHF.

The V gene is TRBV5-1, the J gene TRBJ2-7; D assignment may be TRBD1 or TRBD2 (5 bases each). The CDR3 runs to 13 residues. From germline, CDR1 is SGHRS and CDR2 YFSETQ. Between the trimmed V and J ends, which lost 7 bases and 0 bases, there was a span of 11 bases. CDR3 loop: CASGRDVSYEQYF. The CDR3, as DNA: TGCGCCAGCGGCCGGGACGTCTCCTACGAGCAGTACTTC.

The sample holds a few counts of this clonotype. The DNA of the CDR3 is TGTGCCAGCAGTTACTCGTTTGGGGGGGACATATCACCCCTCCACTTT. It is translated as CASSYSFGGDISPLHF. The chain is built from TRBV6-2 or TRBV6-3 and TRBJ1-6, with D possibly being TRBD1 (6 bases). The germline V and J ends were trimmed by 0 bases and 10 bases, with 16 bases remaining between them. The CDR3 spans 16 residues. CDR1 is MNHEY and CDR2 is SVGEGT in the germline V gene.

The chain links TRBV6-1 to TRBJ1-5; TRBD1 might be the D (6 bases). CDR1 and CDR2 (germline): MNHNS, SASEGT. The V gene lost 1 base and the J gene lost 4 bases, with 11 bases spanning the gap. This CDR3 is built from 15 residues. The CDR3 loop is CASSEGEGGNQPQHF. In nucleotides, the CDR3 is TGTGCCAGCAGTGAAGGGGAAGGGGGGAATCAGCCCCAGCATTTT.